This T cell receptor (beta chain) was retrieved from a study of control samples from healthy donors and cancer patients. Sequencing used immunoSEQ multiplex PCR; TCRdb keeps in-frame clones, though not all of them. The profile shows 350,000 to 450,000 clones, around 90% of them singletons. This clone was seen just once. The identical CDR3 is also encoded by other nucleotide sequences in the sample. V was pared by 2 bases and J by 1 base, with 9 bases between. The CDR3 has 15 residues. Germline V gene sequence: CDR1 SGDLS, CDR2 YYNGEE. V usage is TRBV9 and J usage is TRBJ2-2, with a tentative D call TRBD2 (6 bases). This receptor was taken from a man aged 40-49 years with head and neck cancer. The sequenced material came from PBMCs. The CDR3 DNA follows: TGTGCCAGCAGCGTTTTGGGAGGGAACACCGGGGAGCTGTTTTTT. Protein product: CASSVLGGNTGELFF.